This T cell receptor beta chain was sequenced during a study of cytomegalovirus exposure and HLA in healthy donors (dated by TCRdb to the late 2010s). Describing the broader study: According to a later analysis, one platform produced both the approximately 110 validation repertoires and the 730 or so repertoires of the first cohort. The aim of the study was to test whether cataloging public T cell receptors could identify signatures of past pathogen exposure. Besides the first cohort of roughly 640 subjects, a separate validation cohort made up of about 120 different subjects was used. To predict cytomegalovirus infection status, the study combined high-throughput TCR immunosequencing, statistical association of individual TCRs with disease status, and machine learning.

Note on this clone: Its antigen target is currently unknown. No quality values exist for individual bases; no much larger clone is one base distant.

Libraries were built with the immunoSEQ multiplex PCR assay. Per the source publication's procedure: To diagnose cytomegalovirus status from the catalog of TCR beta chain sequences, a statistical classification framework was built. In TCRdb, the immuneACCESS table is reduced to in-frame sequences with V and J assigned. These tables do not hold every clone; where another copy was compared, an unresolved V gene accounts for under half, and the others remain unexplained. V and J calls and clone size come straight from that table; D and trimming were deduced from the DNA. The sample yields hundreds of thousands of clones; roughly 90% were counted once. Together, the top ten hold approximately 0.88% of the sample. The research as a whole found: A few of the identified cytomegalovirus-associated TCR beta chains were confirmed in vitro to be specific for cytomegalovirus antigens. In a later analysis, TCRs clustered in the first cohort were found to also tend to co-occur in the 120 validation repertoires, with approximately 95% of cluster scores above 0. The classifier was reported to diagnose cytomegalovirus status with high specificity and sensitivity in both the original cohort and the validation cohort. The validation cohort had no HLA typing available for a later analysis, so co-occurrence within that cohort was assessed over all 120 or so repertoires. In the study, roughly 160 TCR beta chains were listed as associated with cytomegalovirus. The authors suggested that the approach could potentially be generalized to other disease states and immunological phenotypes. While some public TCRs were present in many individuals, most TCR sequences turned up only very rarely across donors.

The donors belonged to the validation cohort of under 150 subjects, which was separate from the roughly 670-subject first cohort. From cysteine to phenylalanine, the CDR3 is 15 amino acids long. Only the CDR3 portion is preserved as DNA: 45 bases, with reading frame beginning at the first base. Trimming removed 3 bases from V and 5 bases from J; the gene matches leave 3 bases unexplained. For CDR1 and CDR2, the germline V gene lists MDHEN and SYDVKM. The source material was PBMCs. This clonotype originated in a woman younger than 35 in good health and CMV-seronegative. The sequence links TRBV28 to TRBJ2-1; 11 of the junction bases match TRBD2. The nucleotide sequence is given as TGTGCCAGCAGTTTTGTACTAGCGGGAGACAATGAGCAGTTCTTC. Its translation is CASSFVLAGDNEQFF.